Listed below are T cell receptor beta chains from one sample, sequenced in a study of T cells in Graves' hyperthyroidism and ophthalmopathy. TCRdb fed the multiplex PCR reads into MiXCR, producing one record per CDR3 protein. This table holds fewer than 350,000 distinct CDR3 sequences, roughly 15% found once. The sample consisted of blood. These receptors were obtained from a woman between 50 and 59 years old with Graves' hyperthyroidism that later progressed to Graves' ophthalmopathy. The CDR3 runs from the conserved cysteine through the conserved F or W. D genes are given only for firm matches. Clone size is given as how often the clone was seen (once, few, many) or a class if it is expanded.

cdr3_nt cdr3_aa v_call d_call j_call cdr3_length clone_size
TGTGCCAGCAGTGAATTCGGGAACTATGGCTACACCTTC CASSEFGNYGYTF TRBV25-1 NA TRBJ1-2 13 few
TGCGCCAGCAGCTTGGTTGGCCAGGGAGATGGCTACACCTTC CASSLVGQGDGYTF TRBV5-1 NA TRBJ1-2 14 many
TGTGCCAGCGAAGGGGGCTCAAGCTCCTACGAGCAGTACTTC CASEGGSSSYEQYF TRBV9 TRBD1 TRBJ2-7 14 many
TGTGCCAGCATTGATAGGGGCAGATACAATGAGCAGTTCTTC CASIDRGRYNEQFF TRBV12-3/TRBV12-4 NA TRBJ2-1 14 many
TGTGCCAGCAGCCGTCAGACGGCTAGTACCTACGAGCAGTACTTC CASSRQTASTYEQYF TRBV7-9 NA TRBJ2-7 15 many
TGTGCCAGCAGTGACTCGAGTAGGGGGACTGAAGCTTTCTTT CASSDSSRGTEAFF TRBV6-4 NA TRBJ1-1 14 many
TGTGCCAGCAGCCAGGGGGCCAGTTCCTACGAGCAGTACTTC CASSQGASSYEQYF TRBV3-1 NA TRBJ2-7 14 many
TGTGCCAGCTCACTCGCGCGGGGGGAGGAAGCTTTCTTT CASSLARGEEAFF TRBV18 NA TRBJ1-1 13 many
TGTGCCAGCAGTTTACGAAACATAGGGTACACTGAAGCTTTCTTT CASSLRNIGYTEAFF TRBV28 NA TRBJ1-1 15 many
TGTGCCAGCAGTACCCATCTAGCGGGAGGGGACGATGAGCAGTTCTTC CASSTHLAGGDDEQFF TRBV28 TRBD2 TRBJ2-1 16 many
TGTGCCTGGAACAGTGGAGGAATGGCCGGGGAGCTGTTTTTT CAWNSGGMAGELFF TRBV30 NA TRBJ2-2 14 few
TGTGCCAGCAGCCAAGCCATCTACGAGCAGTACTTC CASSQAIYEQYF TRBV3-1 NA TRBJ2-7 12 many
TGCAGTGCTAGAGCAGGGAGCGGTGCCGGGGAGCTGTTTTTT CSARAGSGAGELFF TRBV20-1 NA TRBJ2-2 14 many
TGCAGTGTAGGTAGCGATGAGCAGTTCTTC CSVGSDEQFF TRBV20-1 NA TRBJ2-1 10 many
TGTGCCAGCAGCCCTAGTCCCACTAGCGGGGTGGTGACCCAGTACTTC CASSPSPTSGVVTQYF TRBV9 TRBD2 TRBJ2-5 16 few
TGTGCCAGCTCACCACGGGAAGCAGATACGCAGTATTTT CASSPREADTQYF TRBV18 NA TRBJ2-3 13 many